This note documents a single T cell receptor beta chain sequence. Many counts were recorded for this clonotype. Its antigen has not been determined. Base quality data are lacking; no much larger clone is found one base away. The iRepertoire nested amplicon-rescue multiplex PCR (arm-PCR) platform was used to amplify TCR alpha and beta CDR3 regions from RNA. For one-step reverse transcription and amplification, roughly 100-450 ng of tissue mRNA or PBMC total RNA was used as input. Following bead purification, Illumina adapters were added by a secondary multiplex PCR, and libraries between 200 and 400 bp were gel-purified. The libraries contained internal 6-nucleotide barcodes that were used for demultiplexing. The libraries were sequenced on an Illumina MiSeq using 2x220 or 2x250 nucleotide paired-end reads. As for the original processing: FLASH 1.2.11 was used to merge paired reads, and BWA-MEM then aligned the reads to the GRCh37 human genome before TRA and TRB reads were extracted. For V and J assignment, an IMGT-derived reference of cassette sequences and CDR3 motifs that included pseudogenes was used. Reads were translated in three frames, and productive CDR3s were defined as those with a C...FGXG motif and no stop codons. A clonotype was defined as a unique combination of a V-J cassette pair and a CDR3 amino acid sequence. Reads were filtered by Hamming distance, thresholded by each sample's sequence error rate in mapped regions. TCRdb reran the public reads through fastp at Q25 and MiXCR, keeping productive beta chains. Identical CDR3 proteins give one entry, which carries the most common genes and DNA. The V and J calls, along with clone size, are taken from TCRdb and not from the paper's own processing. Recorded for this sample are more than 100,000 distinct CDR3 sequences; about 28% of them occurred a single time. Of the sample, less than 55% is held by the ten largest clones.

The data belong to a study of glioma-infiltrating T cells (dated by TCRdb to the mid-2010s). With regard to the full study: The study sequenced TCR alpha- and beta-chain repertoires from glioma tissue, from non-neoplastic brain tissue and from matched peripheral blood mononuclear cells. The paired cohort comprised three low-grade glioma patients, about 8 primary glioblastoma patients and three non-glioma patients contributing non-neoplastic brain tissue. To measure divergence between tissue and blood T-cell populations, each tissue-infiltrating repertoire was compared with the peripheral blood repertoire of the same patient. Results and caveats for the whole study, not just this receptor: VJ-independent divergence between tissue and blood was found to be below expectation in non-neoplastic patients but above expectation in all gliomas, particularly low-grade gliomas. Small numbers underpinned the group comparisons: under ten glioblastoma patients, three low-grade glioma patients and three non-neoplastic patients. Very few CDR3 sequences were found to be shared between tissue and blood, and this scarcity was attributed to high CDR3 diversity and limited sampling.

V is cut by 3 bases and J by 1 base, and the space between the germline ends is 12 bases. The CDR3 numbers 15 residues from cysteine through phenylalanine. Only CDR3 DNA remains: 45 bases, in frame from the first base. Sequencing used glioma tissue, nonneoplastic brain tissue, or PBMCs (not recorded which). The clonotype was recovered from a human donor with low-grade glioma or glioblastoma, undergoing nonglioma brain surgery, or in good health (not recorded which). The chain joins TRBV12-3 or TRBV12-4 to TRBJ1-1; the D gene is perhaps TRBD1, on 6 matching bases. The sequenced DNA: TGTGCCAGCAGTTTTTCCGGACAGTCGAACACTGAAGCTTTCTTT. It translates as CASSFSGQSNTEAFF.